The sequence of this T cell receptor beta chain was determined in a study of T-cell reconstitution after alpha-beta-depleted transplantation in children. This clonotype was observed many times. Unique molecular identifiers were incorporated when the TCRbeta library was constructed. TCRdb called the PCR reads again in MiXCR, with one record for every CDR3 protein. The sample includes approximately 200,000 distinct CDR3 sequences, more than 12% of them seen just once. The sample here was PBMCs from the stem cell graft donor, taken from the stem cell graft. The TCR was taken from a human donor who donated a stem cell graft to a child with acute lymphoblastic leukemia.

The CDR3 sequence: CASSESGVSNQPQHF. The CDR3 region has the DNA TGCGCCAGCAGCGAGTCAGGAGTTAGCAATCAGCCCCAGCATTTT. This chain links TRBV5-1 with TRBJ1-5, with D uncertain. This CDR3 has 15 residues. Germline V gene data show CDR1 as SGHRS and CDR2 as YFSETQ. Trimming removed 4 bases from V and 0 bases from J, with 11 bases in between.